What follows are 14 T cell receptor beta chains derived from one specimen sequenced in a study of cytomegalovirus exposure and HLA in healthy donors. Primers included in the PCR were 60 Vbeta and 13 Jbeta primers. Only in-frame clones appear in the TCRdb table, and some are missing; sequencing was by immunoSEQ multiplex PCR. The sample has 190,000 or so clones; roughly 87% are singletons. The sequencing sample was made of PBMCs. The receptors come from a man between 50 and 59 years old in good health and CMV-seronegative.

The chain recombines TRBV5-1 with TRBJ1-1; D may be TRBD1 (5 bases). This CDR3 region has 14 residues. Germline assignment: CDR1 SGHRS and CDR2 YFSETQ. Deletions cut 0 bases from V and 5 bases from J, with 11 bases between. In DNA form, the CDR3 reads TGCGCCAGCAGCTTGGCCCGGGGGGAGACTGAAGCTTTCTTT. Translation: CASSLARGETEAFF.

The chain carries TRBV6-1 and TRBJ2-7; TRBD1 matches at 9 bases. CDR1 is MNHNS, CDR2 SASEGT, per germline. V dropped 2 bases and J dropped 4; count of bases not matched to a gene: 6. CDR3 length: 15 amino acids. The CDR3 bases are TGTGCCAGCAGTGAAAGTACAGGGGGCCGTTACGAGCAGTACTTC. As protein: CASSESTGGRYEQYF.

Concerning this clone: Sequence at one end of the junction differs from germline and may be a read error. The gene calls are TRBV28 and TRBJ2-7, with 9 bases fitting TRBD1. Germline CDR1 is MDHEN and CDR2 is SYDVKM. This CDR3 is built from 12 residues. CDR3 nucleotide sequence: TGTGCCAGCTACTCCCTGACGACAGGGGGGGACTTC. It translates to CASYSLTTGGDF.

V usage is TRBV28 and J usage is TRBJ1-2, with unresolved D. CDR1 and CDR2 (germline): MDHEN, SYDVKM. V lost 6 bases and J 3 bases, leaving 8 bases between the germline ends. The CDR3 loop spans 12 amino acids. CDR3 nucleotides: TGTGCCAGCAGGGCAGTCGACTATGGCTACACCTTC. It is translated as CASRAVDYGYTF.

The genes are TRBV7-9 and TRBJ2-3, with D perhaps matching TRBD2 (5 bases). V lost 3 bases and J lost 0, with 16 bases in between. CDR3 size: 17 residues. CDR1 and CDR2 from the germline V gene are SEHNR and FQNEAQ (reference sequence). CDR3 nucleotides: TGTGCCAGCAGCTTTCGGGGAAAGGAGGCTAGCACAGATACGCAGTATTTT. Its translation: CASSFRGKEASTDTQYF.

The V gene is TRBV10-3, the J gene TRBJ2-3, with 15 bases that match TRBD2. V shed 7 bases and J 2 bases; nucleotides not matched to a gene: 13. CDR3 length: 19 residues. Germline-derived CDR1 and CDR2 are ENHRY and SYGVKD. This CDR3 is CAINPSGTSGRPHTDTQYF. The CDR3 bases are TGTGCCATCAATCCTTCGGGGACTAGCGGGAGGCCTCACACAGATACGCAGTATTTT.

The CDR3 DNA reads as TGTGCCAGCTCACCTGGGCAGAGAAACACCGGGGAGCTGTTTTTT. Translating it yields CASSPGQRNTGELFF. The genes are TRBV18 and TRBJ2-2; D unclear. Germline V gene sequence: CDR1 KGHSH, CDR2 LQKENI. The V and J ends lost 3 bases and 2 bases respectively, with 10 bases between them. The CDR3 totals 15 residues.

The chain carries TRBV5-6 and TRBJ2-3; 9 bases line up with TRBD1. V lost 5 bases to trimming and J lost 1 base; unmatched junction nucleotides: 14. Per the germline V gene, CDR1 is SGHDT and CDR2 is YYEEEE. The CDR3 has 18 residues. The CDR3 DNA follows: TGTGCCAGCAGGGAAAGGACAGGGGTGAGGGTTCGCACAGATACGCAGTATTTT. It encodes CASRERTGVRVRTDTQYF.

The rearrangement uses TRBV21-1 and TRBJ2-7; the table's TRBD1 call for D was not verified on the DNA. TRBV21-1 is flagged as a pseudogene. This CDR3 is 14 amino acids long. This chain's CDR3 is CASSIRDSLYEQYF. CDR3 in DNA: TGTGCCAGCAGCATCCGGGACAGCCTTTACGAGCAGTACTTC.

The rearrangement uses TRBV7-9 and TRBJ2-7; 15 bases map to TRBD2. The J segment lost 5 bases and the V segment lost 5 bases, leaving 7 bases of the junction unmatched. The CDR3 is 16 residues long. The V gene's germline CDR1 is SEHNR and CDR2 FQNEAQ (reference sequence). The CDR3 loop reads CASSLGTSGGKDEQYF. DNA of the CDR3: TGTGCCAGCAGCCTAGGGACTAGCGGGGGGAAAGACGAGCAGTACTTC.

V and J are TRBV6-1 and TRBJ1-6; D is uncertain. The germline V and J ends were trimmed by 6 bases and 0 bases, with 6 bases remaining between them. Germline-derived CDR1 and CDR2 are MNHNS and SASEGT. This CDR3 has 14 amino acids. CDR3: CASRWLSYNSPLHF. As DNA, the CDR3 is TGTGCCAGCAGATGGCTCTCCTATAATTCACCCCTCCACTTT.

This chain joins TRBV7-2 and TRBJ1-2; 7 bases match TRBD1. The length of the CDR3 is 15 residues. From germline, CDR1 is SGHTA and CDR2 FQGNSA. V shed 5 bases and J 0 bases; nucleotides not matched to a gene: 6. The CDR3 spells CASSKTGTANYGYTF. CDR3 DNA: TGTGCCAGCAGCAAAACTGGGACAGCTAACTATGGCTACACCTTC.

The chain employs TRBV6-5 and TRBJ2-1; 8 bases match TRBD2. Germline values: CDR1 MNHEY, CDR2 SVGAGI. The junction had 9 bases not matched to a gene; V was cut back by 6 bases and J by 5 bases. The CDR3 is 15 residues long. DNA for the CDR3: TGTGCCAGCAGAATTAAGCGGGAGTCCCACAATGAGCAGTTCTTC. Residues: CASRIKRESHNEQFF.

The gene calls are TRBV6-5 and TRBJ1-2; the D is unclear. CDR1 is MNHEY, CDR2 SVGAGI, per germline. There are 13 residues in the CDR3. Trimming left V 0 bases short and J 8 bases short, with 10 bases between. This CDR3 reads CASSYSAGGGYTF. CDR3 DNA sequence: TGTGCCAGCAGTTACTCGGCGGGTGGAGGCTACACCTTC.